Reported below is one T cell receptor beta chain. What it binds is unknown. Constant-region reverse primers amplified full-length variable regions, followed by semi-nested Nested Universal Primer A PCR. One entry per CDR3 protein, called by TCRdb with MiXCR from the 5' RACE reads. The sample has approximately 8,200 distinct CDR3 sequences; around 63% are singletons. General study results and limits: Tumor memory CD4+ T cell TCR gene usage was found to cluster with blood and lymph node memory CD4+ cells and with lymph node naive CD4+ cells. Whole repertoires were not studied in the larger cohort, only one V-J beta rearrangement.

This CDR3 spans 13 amino acids. The germline V and J ends were trimmed by 7 bases and 10 bases, with 16 bases remaining between them. The germline V gene encodes CDR1 MGHRA and CDR2 YSYEKL. CD25-based Treg depletion was applied to purified naive CD4+ T cells. Specimen: tumor-infiltrating naive CD4+ T cells sorted from the breast tumor. As for subset: naive CD4+ T cells, CD4+CD45RA+CD25-. V and J are TRBV4-1 and TRBJ1-4; possibly TRBD1 for D (5 bases). This sequence was found in a female donor with breast cancer. The CDR3 spells CASTREGRGKLFF. CDR3 DNA: TGCGCCAGCACCCGGGAGGGGAGAGGAAAACTGTTTTTT.